The clone carrying this T cell receptor beta chain was detected only a few times. What it binds is unknown. Because the CDR3 is missing its conserved closing phenylalanine or tryptophan, this is likely a read error. The entry originates in a study of tumor-infiltrating lymphocytes in primary liver carcinoma. General study findings and limits: Significantly greater top-250-clone fractions characterized tumors relative to blood (p = 0.039). A fraction of only about 7-25% of top clones appeared in all five tumor regions.

The CDR3 sequence is 14 residues long. Germline V gives CDR1 MNHEY, CDR2 SVGEGT. Starting from 500 ng of total RNA, TCR beta cDNA was produced with a primer in the constant region. Libraries covering TCR beta were generated through three nested multiplex PCR rounds (using a slightly modified ARM-PCR). The study ran its first two PCR rounds for around 9 cycles each, using TRBV1-TRBV30 forward primers and a C-beta reverse primer. TCRdb re-derived calls from the multiplex PCR reads in MiXCR, one entry per CDR3 protein. This sample carries approximately 30,000 distinct CDR3 sequences, approximately 71% of them seen once, and the ten largest clones take about 30%. Without any cell sorting, about 19-30 mg of bulk tissue yielded co-extracted RNA and DNA.

Material: liver tumor tissue from sampling region 3. Subset of the sample: tumor region T3, left-lateral pole. V gene TRBV6-2 or TRBV6-3 combines with J gene TRBJ2-7; 7 bases align to TRBD1. This receptor was taken from a woman in her thirties with primary liver carcinoma and hepatitis B virus infection. The DNA of the CDR3 is TGTGCCAGCAGTTACCAGGGACAGTCCTACGAACAGTACATC. Protein sequence: CASSYQGQSYEQYI.